The T cell receptor beta chain under discussion was sequenced for a study of T cells in Graves' hyperthyroidism and ophthalmopathy. This clonotype was seen repeatedly, ten times or more. No ophthalmopathy progression within 18 months constituted stable Graves' hyperthyroidism. Diagnoses used clinical symptoms, serum thyroxine and TRAb, thyroid ultrasound and orbital computed tomography. The PBMCs were sourced from fresh peripheral blood (around 9.3 ml). Regions amplified from RNA transcripts were the TCR beta CDR3 regions. Primed by the HTBI set, a first-round RT-PCR was run on the TCR CDR3. Using its own MiXCR run on the multiplex PCR reads, TCRdb lists one record per CDR3 protein. The sample yields about 620,000 distinct CDR3 sequences, roughly 15% seen once. Germline CDR1 reads GTSNPN; CDR2 reads SVGIG (reference sequence). Deletions cut 2 bases from V and 6 bases from J, with 10 bases between. The CDR3 is 12 residues long.

Source material: blood. This sequence was found in a woman in her 30s with Graves' hyperthyroidism. V gene TRBV30 combines with J gene TRBJ2-5; D is possibly TRBD2 (6 bases). CDR3 loop: CAWSWREQTQYF. The CDR3 nucleotides are TGTGCCTGGAGTTGGAGGGAGCAGACCCAGTACTTC. Drawing the rest from reference TRBV30 and TRBJ2-5, the complete variable domain is SQTIHQWPATLVQPVGSPLSLECTVEGTSNPNLYWYRQAAGRGLQLLFYSVGIGQISSEVPQNLSASRPQDRQFILSSKKLLLSDSGFYLCAWSWREQTQYFGPGTRLLVL.